This TCR beta chain was identified during a study of T-cell reconstitution after alpha-beta-depleted transplantation in children. Study observations and caveats: There were reportedly several hundred expanded graft clones from which alpha-beta T cells came about two months after transplant. Counts and diversity of T cells one year after transplant came mostly from newly produced T cells.

Germline loops: CDR1 LGHNA, CDR2 YNFKEQ. CDR3 size: 17 residues. The V and J ends lost 0 bases and 1 base, in that order; junction bases with no gene match: 6. This clonotype has at least ten counts. The antigen remains unidentified. Researchers prepared the TCRbeta library using unique molecular identifiers, the study reports. TCRdb itself ran the PCR reads through MiXCR, one entry per CDR3 protein. This sample has a few hundred thousand distinct CDR3 sequences, with over 10% found just once. The clonotype comes from a male patient under 18 who had a stem cell transplant for acute myeloid leukemia, so the T cells may come from the graft donor. This sequence joins TRBV4-2 and TRBJ2-7, with 10 bases identical to TRBD1. The sample consisted of PBMCs, mostly from graft donor cells, taken 360 days after TCRalphabeta/CD19-depleted stem cell transplant. This chain's CDR3 is CASSQDGGQGLSYEQYF. In DNA, the CDR3 is TGTGCCAGCAGCCAAGACGGGGGACAGGGGTTGTCCTACGAGCAGTACTTC.